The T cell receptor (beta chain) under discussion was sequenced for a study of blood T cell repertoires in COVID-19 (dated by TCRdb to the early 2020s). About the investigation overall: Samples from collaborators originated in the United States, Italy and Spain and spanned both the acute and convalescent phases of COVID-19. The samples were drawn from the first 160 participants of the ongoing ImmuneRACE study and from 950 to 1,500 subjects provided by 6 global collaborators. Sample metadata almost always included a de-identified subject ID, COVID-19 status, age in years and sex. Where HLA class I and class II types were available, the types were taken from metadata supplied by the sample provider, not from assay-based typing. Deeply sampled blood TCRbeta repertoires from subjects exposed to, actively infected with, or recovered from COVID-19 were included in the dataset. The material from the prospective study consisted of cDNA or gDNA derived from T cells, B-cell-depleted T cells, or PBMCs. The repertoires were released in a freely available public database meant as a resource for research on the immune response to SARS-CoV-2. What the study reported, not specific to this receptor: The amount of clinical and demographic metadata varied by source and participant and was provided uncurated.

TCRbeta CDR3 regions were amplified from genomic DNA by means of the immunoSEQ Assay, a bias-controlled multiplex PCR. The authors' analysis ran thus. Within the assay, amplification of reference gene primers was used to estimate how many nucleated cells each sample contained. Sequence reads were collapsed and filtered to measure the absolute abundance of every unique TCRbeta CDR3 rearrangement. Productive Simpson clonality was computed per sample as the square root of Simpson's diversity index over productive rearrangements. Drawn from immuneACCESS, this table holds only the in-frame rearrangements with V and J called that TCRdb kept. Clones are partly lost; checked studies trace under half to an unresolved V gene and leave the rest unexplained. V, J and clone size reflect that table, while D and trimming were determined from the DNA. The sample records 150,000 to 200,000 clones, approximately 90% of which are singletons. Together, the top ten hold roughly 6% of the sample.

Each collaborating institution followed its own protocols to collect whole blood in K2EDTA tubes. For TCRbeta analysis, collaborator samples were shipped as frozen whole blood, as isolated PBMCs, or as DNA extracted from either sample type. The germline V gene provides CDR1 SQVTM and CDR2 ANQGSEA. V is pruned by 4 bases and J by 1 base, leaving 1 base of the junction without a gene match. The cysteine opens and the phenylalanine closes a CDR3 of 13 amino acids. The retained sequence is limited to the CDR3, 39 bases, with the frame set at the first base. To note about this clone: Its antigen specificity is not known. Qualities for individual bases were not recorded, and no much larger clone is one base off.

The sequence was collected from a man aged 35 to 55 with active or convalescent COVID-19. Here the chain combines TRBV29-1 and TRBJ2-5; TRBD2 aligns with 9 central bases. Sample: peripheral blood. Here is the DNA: TGCAGCGTTGTGACTAGCGGCCAAGAGACCCAGTACTTC. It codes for CSVVTSGQETQYF.